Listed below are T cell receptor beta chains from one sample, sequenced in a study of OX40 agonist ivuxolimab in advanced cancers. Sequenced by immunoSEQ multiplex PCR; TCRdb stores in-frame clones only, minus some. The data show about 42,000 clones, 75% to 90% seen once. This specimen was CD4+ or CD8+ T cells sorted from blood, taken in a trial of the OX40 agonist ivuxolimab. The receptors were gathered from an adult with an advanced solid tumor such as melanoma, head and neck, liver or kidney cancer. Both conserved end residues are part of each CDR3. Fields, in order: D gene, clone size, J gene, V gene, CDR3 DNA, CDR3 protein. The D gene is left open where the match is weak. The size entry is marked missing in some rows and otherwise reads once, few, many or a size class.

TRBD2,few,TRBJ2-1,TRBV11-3,TGTGCCAGCAGCTTGAAACTAGCGGGCAATGAGCAGTTCTTC,CASSLKLAGNEQFF
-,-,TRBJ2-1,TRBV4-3,TGCGCCAGCAGCCAAGATGGCCTAGCGAGATACAATGAGCAGTTCTTC,CASSQDGLARYNEQFF
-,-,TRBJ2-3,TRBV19,TGTGCCAGTAGCCTCCTAGGGGGCACAGATACGCAGTATTTT,CASSLLGGTDTQYF
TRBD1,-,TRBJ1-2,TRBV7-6,TGTGCCAGCAGCCAGCGGGACAGCGATTACTATGGCTACACCTTC,CASSQRDSDYYGYTF
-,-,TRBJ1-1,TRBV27,TGTGCCAGCAGTTACGGGACCACTGAAGCTTTCTTT,CASSYGTTEAFF
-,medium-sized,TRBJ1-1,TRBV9,TGTGCCAGCAGCCTAAGTCAGAACACTGAAGCTTTCTTT,CASSLSQNTEAFF
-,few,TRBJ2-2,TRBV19,TGTGCCAGTAGTATGTCCCCCGCGAACACCGGGGAGCTGTTTTTT,CASSMSPANTGELFF
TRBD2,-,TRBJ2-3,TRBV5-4,TGTGCCAGCAGCCTAGCGGGTCAACGGGGGTCGACAGATACGCAGTATTTT,CASSLAGQRGSTDTQYF
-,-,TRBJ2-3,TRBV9,TGTGCCAGCAGCAGCACTCTGGGACCCACAGATACGCAGTATTTT,CASSSTLGPTDTQYF
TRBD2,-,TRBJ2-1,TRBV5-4,TGTGCCAGCAGCCCCGGACTAGCGGGAAGGAATGAGCAGTTCTTC,CASSPGLAGRNEQFF
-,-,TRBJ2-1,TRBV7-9,TGTGCCAGCAGCTTAGTTGGGGCTACCGCGAATGATGAGCAGTTCTTC,CASSLVGATANDEQFF
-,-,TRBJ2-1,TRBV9,TGTGCCAGCAGCGTTCGCTCTACCGAGCAGTTCTTC,CASSVRSTEQFF
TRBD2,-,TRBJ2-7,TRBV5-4,TGTGCCAGCAGCCGGGGGACTAGCGGGAGCCCCGCCTACGAGCAGTACTTC,CASSRGTSGSPAYEQYF
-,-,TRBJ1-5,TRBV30,TGTGCCTGGAGTGTAGGAGAATCCAATCAGCCCCAGCATTTT,CAWSVGESNQPQHF
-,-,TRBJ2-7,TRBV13,TGTGCCAGCAGCTCAGGGGAGATCTACGAGCAGTACTTC,CASSSGEIYEQYF
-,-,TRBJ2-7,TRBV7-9,TGTGCCAGCAGCTTAGTGTCTGCGGGCGCCGGCTACGAGCAGTACTTC,CASSLVSAGAGYEQYF
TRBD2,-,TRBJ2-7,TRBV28,TGTGCCAGTCGACCGGGACTAGCAAAGGGCGAGCAGTACTTC,CASRPGLAKGEQYF
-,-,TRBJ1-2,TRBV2,TGTGCCAGCAGTGAATCTGTTCGGACAGACTATGGCTACACCTTC,CASSESVRTDYGYTF
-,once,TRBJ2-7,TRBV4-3,TGCGCCAGCAGCCAAGACGCAACCAGTTACGAGCAGTACTTC,CASSQDATSYEQYF
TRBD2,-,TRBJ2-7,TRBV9,TGTGCCAGCAGCACCCGACTAGCGGGTTACCTTTCCGAGCAGTACTTC,CASSTRLAGYLSEQYF
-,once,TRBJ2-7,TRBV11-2,TGTGCCAGCAGCTTATTACAGGGTGGGTACGAGCAGTACTTC,CASSLLQGGYEQYF
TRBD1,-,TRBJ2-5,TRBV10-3,TGTGCCATCAGTGAGAAGCAGGGGGCCGGGGGCACATCACAAGAGACCCAGTACTTC,CAISEKQGAGGTSQETQYF
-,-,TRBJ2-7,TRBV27,TGTGCCAGCAGTTTATTGCCTAGGGTTCCCCACGAGCAGTACTTC,CASSLLPRVPHEQYF
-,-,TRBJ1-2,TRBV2,TGTGCCAGCAGGGCAGGAATCTATGGCTACACCTTC,CASRAGIYGYTF
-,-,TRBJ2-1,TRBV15,TGTGCCACCACCACCCGAGGGTTGTCTGAGCAGTTCTTC,CATTTRGLSEQFF
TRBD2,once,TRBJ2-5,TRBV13,TGTGCCAGCAGCCCCAGACTAGCTTTTGAGACCCAGTACTTC,CASSPRLAFETQYF
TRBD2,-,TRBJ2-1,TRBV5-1,TGCGCCAGCAGCCCCGGGCGGGAGGTCGATGAGCAGTTCTTC,CASSPGREVDEQFF
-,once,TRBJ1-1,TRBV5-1,TGCGCCAGCAGCTTGGAACCCAAGAACACTGAAGCTTTCTTT,CASSLEPKNTEAFF
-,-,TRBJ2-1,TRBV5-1,TGCGCCAGCAGCTTGGGTCTTGAGCAGTTCTTC,CASSLGLEQFF
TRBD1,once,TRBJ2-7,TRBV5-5,TGTGCCAGCAGCCACAGGACAGGATACGAGCAGTACTTC,CASSHRTGYEQYF
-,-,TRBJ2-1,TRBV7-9,TGTGCCAGCAGCCCCAGACAGGTAGCTGAGCAGTTCTTC,CASSPRQVAEQFF
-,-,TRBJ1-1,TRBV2,TGTGCCAGCAGCACCCCGGGGGAGACTGAAGCTTTCTTT,CASSTPGETEAFF
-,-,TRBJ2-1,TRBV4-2,TGTGCCAGCAGCCAAGAGCATAACCGCGTCTCCTACAATGAGCAGTTCTTC,CASSQEHNRVSYNEQFF
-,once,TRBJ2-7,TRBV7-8,TGTGCCAGCAGGCTAAACCGGGACTGGAACTACGAGCAGTACTTC,CASRLNRDWNYEQYF
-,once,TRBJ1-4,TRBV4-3,TGCGCCAGCAGCCAGGGGACCGGGACAATAGGCGAAAAACTGTTTTTT,CASSQGTGTIGEKLFF
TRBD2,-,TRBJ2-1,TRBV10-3,TGTGCCATCGGACTAGCGGGAGAAAATGAGCAGTTCTTC,CAIGLAGENEQFF
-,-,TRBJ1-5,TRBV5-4,TGTGCCAGCAGCTTGGGGGGGAGACACAATCAGCCCCAGCATTTT,CASSLGGRHNQPQHF
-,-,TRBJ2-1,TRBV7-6,TGTGCCAGCAGCCCCGGACTTGGAGACTACAATGAGCAGTTCTTC,CASSPGLGDYNEQFF
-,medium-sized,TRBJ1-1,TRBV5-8,TGTGCCAGCAGCTTGTCACGGAAGAACACTGAAGCTTTCTTT,CASSLSRKNTEAFF
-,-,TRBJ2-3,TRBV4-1,TGCGCCAGCAGCCAAGGACGGGGGGCTAGCACAGATACGCAGTATTTT,CASSQGRGASTDTQYF
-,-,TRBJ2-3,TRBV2,TGTGCCAGCAGTGAAGCGCGGGGCAGGTCGATCCCGCCAGATACGCAGTATTTT,CASSEARGRSIPPDTQYF
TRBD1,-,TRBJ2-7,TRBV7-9,TGTGCCAGCAGCTTAGTGACAGGGGTCACCGAGCAGTACTTC,CASSLVTGVTEQYF
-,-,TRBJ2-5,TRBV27,TGTGCCAGCAGACCCGAAGAGCAAGAGACCCAGTACTTC,CASRPEEQETQYF
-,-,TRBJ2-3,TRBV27,TGTGCCAGCAGTTTATGGGGGACCTACACAGATACGCAGTATTTT,CASSLWGTYTDTQYF
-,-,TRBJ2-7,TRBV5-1,TGCGCCAGCAGCTTGCGCGGGTTCAGGTACGAGCAGTACTTC,CASSLRGFRYEQYF
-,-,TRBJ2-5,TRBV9,TGTGCCAGCAGCGTAGAATCAGCTCTGTTAGAGACCCAGTACTTC,CASSVESALLETQYF
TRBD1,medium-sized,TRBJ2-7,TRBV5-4,TGTGCCAGCAGCTTGGAGGGGGCCGAGCAGTACTTC,CASSLEGAEQYF
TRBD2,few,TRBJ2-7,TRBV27,TGTGCCAGCAGCCCCAGCGGGGGTAGCTCCTACGAGCAGTACTTC,CASSPSGGSSYEQYF
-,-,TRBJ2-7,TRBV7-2,TGTGCCAGCAGCTTAGGGTTCCCGAGCTCCTACGAGCAGTACTTC,CASSLGFPSSYEQYF
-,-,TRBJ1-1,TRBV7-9,TGTGCCAGCAGCTTATACGGGGACGCTGAAGCTTTCTTT,CASSLYGDAEAFF
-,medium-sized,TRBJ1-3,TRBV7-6,TGTGCCAGCAGCTTTCCCGGGACAAGAAACACCATATATTTT,CASSFPGTRNTIYF
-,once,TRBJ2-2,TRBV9,TGTGCCAGCAGCGTCCTAGCAACCCCCGGGGAGCTGTTTTTT,CASSVLATPGELFF
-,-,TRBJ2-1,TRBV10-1,TGCGCCAGCAGTGAGTCTTGGAGCGGTTTTTACAATGAGCAGTTCTTC,CASSESWSGFYNEQFF